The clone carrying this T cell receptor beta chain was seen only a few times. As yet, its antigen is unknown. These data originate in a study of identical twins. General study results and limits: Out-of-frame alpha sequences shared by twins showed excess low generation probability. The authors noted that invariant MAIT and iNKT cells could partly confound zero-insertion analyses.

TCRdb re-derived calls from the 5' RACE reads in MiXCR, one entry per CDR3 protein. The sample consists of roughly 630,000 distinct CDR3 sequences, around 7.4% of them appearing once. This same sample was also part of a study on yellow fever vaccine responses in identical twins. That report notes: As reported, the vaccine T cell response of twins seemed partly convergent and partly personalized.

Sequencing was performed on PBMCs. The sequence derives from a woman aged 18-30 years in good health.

CDR3 sequence (DNA): TGTGCCAGCAGCCGACTCGGGGGGGGAGGAGATACGCAGTATTTT. Its protein product is CASSRLGGGGDTQYF. The rearrangement links TRBV7-7 to TRBJ2-3, with 8 bases that match TRBD2. Germline-derived CDR1 and CDR2 are SSHAT and FNYEAQ (reference sequence). This CDR3 has 15 amino acids. Trimming cost V 5 bases and J 5 bases; bases outside gene matches: 9.